The next 13 T cell receptor beta chains were all read from a single sample in a study of identical twins. One entry per CDR3 protein results from TCRdb running MiXCR on the 5' RACE reads. The sample lists 550,000 to 700,000 distinct CDR3 sequences, 7.5% to 10% occurring once. These same data were also listed under a study on yellow fever vaccine responses in identical twins.

The sequenced sample consisted of PBMCs. The receptors originated from a woman between 18 and 29 years old in good health.

The sample holds a few counts of this clonotype. The chain couples TRBV20-1 to TRBJ1-2, with a tentative D call TRBD1 (6 bases). The germline V gene encodes CDR1 DFQATT and CDR2 SNEGSKA (reference sequence). CDR3 length: 13 amino acids. The V gene lost 5 bases and the J gene lost 2 bases, with 12 bases spanning the gap. The CDR3 loop reads CSAPLTGNYGYTF. As DNA, the CDR3 is TGCAGTGCTCCCCTGACAGGAAACTATGGCTACACCTTC.

This clonotype was detected ten times or more. The rearrangement links TRBV5-1 to TRBJ2-1; D may be TRBD2 (5 bases). This CDR3 contains 14 residues. Between the trimmed V and J ends, which lost 0 bases and 6 bases, there was a span of 10 bases. The germline V gene encodes CDR1 SGHRS and CDR2 YFSETQ. CDR3 coding DNA: TGCGCCAGCAGCTTGGCTCGGGAACCCAATGAGCAGTTCTTC. Protein sequence: CASSLAREPNEQFF.

This clonotype was seen ten or more times. This sequence joins TRBV6-1 and TRBJ1-4; D remains unclear. Germline V gene lookup returns CDR1 MNHNS and CDR2 SASEGT. This CDR3 is built from 15 residues. Trimming took 8 bases from V and 6 from J, leaving 19 bases between them. CDR3 nucleotides: TGTGCCAGCGGTGGTCCTGGATCGCCGGATGAAAAACTGTTTTTT. It specifies CASGGPGSPDEKLFF.

This clonotype was found many times. This chain links TRBV6-5 with TRBJ2-7, with D perhaps TRBD2 (6 bases). The CDR3 totals 13 residues. V gave up 0 bases and J gave up 4 bases, with 7 bases separating them. CDR1 and CDR2 from the germline V gene are MNHEY and SVGAGI. The CDR3 coding sequence is TGTGCCAGCAGTTACTCGGCGGGGTACGAGCAGTACTTC. It encodes CASSYSAGYEQYF.

This clonotype came up many times. The chain's CDR3 is CASSYRSGGTDTQYF. The CDR3 bases are TGTGCCAGCAGTTACCGAAGCGGGGGCACAGATACGCAGTATTTT. J is TRBJ2-3 and V is TRBV6-5, with TRBD2 matching over 7 bases. J lost 1 base, V lost 2 bases, and 3 bases had no gene match. The CDR3 runs to 15 residues. CDR1 is MNHEY and CDR2 is SVGAGI in the germline V gene.

This sequence joins TRBV4-3 and TRBJ2-7; weak D call: TRBD2 (6 bases). Germline CDR1 is LGHNA and CDR2 is YSLEER. The CDR3 consists of 15 residues. Trimming removed 4 bases at V and 2 bases at J, with 15 bases between. The CDR3 sequence: CASSPQAGKTYEQYF. The CDR3 DNA is TGCGCCAGCAGCCCCCAAGCGGGTAAAACCTACGAGCAGTACTTC.

J is TRBJ2-5 and V is TRBV7-9; D possibly corresponds to TRBD2 (5 bases). V was shortened by 6 bases and J by 4 bases, with 21 bases between the two germline ends. Germline V gene lookup returns CDR1 SEHNR and CDR2 FQNEAQ (reference sequence). This CDR3 region has 16 residues. This CDR3 is CASSFAVGLATETQYF. Written as DNA, the CDR3 is TGTGCCAGCAGTTTTGCCGTTGGGTTAGCGACAGAGACCCAGTACTTC. The full variable domain, its missing parts supplied by reference TRBV7-9 and TRBJ2-5, is DTGVSQNPRHKITKRGQNVTFRCDPISEHNRLYWYRQTLGQGPEFLTYFQNEAQLEKSRLLSDRFSAERPKGSFSTLEIQRTEQGDSAMYLCASSFAVGLATETQYFGPGTRLLVL.

In this sample, this clonotype turned up many times. The V gene is TRBV3-1, the J gene TRBJ1-2; no reliable D call. The V end was cut by 4 bases, the J end by 4 bases, with 13 bases between. This CDR3 has 14 residues. Germline V gene lookup returns CDR1 LGHDT and CDR2 YNNKEL (reference sequence). The CDR3: CASSPRGIGYGYTF. In DNA, the CDR3 is TGTGCCAGCAGCCCGAGAGGGATCGGCTATGGCTACACCTTC.

Note on this clonotype: One junction end disagrees with the germline gene, perhaps due to a read error. This rearrangement joins TRBV7-7 to TRBJ2-1; tentative D call: TRBD1 (6 bases). The CDR3 consists of 16 residues. Germline CDR1 is SSHAT and CDR2 is FNYEAQ (reference sequence). CDR3 sequence reads: CASSLVHRDIPSEQFF. In DNA form, the CDR3 reads TGTGCTAGCAGCTTAGTTCACAGGGATATCCCCAGTGAGCAGTTCTTC.

This clonotype was observed a few times. The chain carries TRBV7-9 and TRBJ2-7; possible D gene TRBD2, 5 bases. The germline CDR1 and CDR2 sequences are SEHNR and FQNEAQ (reference sequence). This CDR3 contains 15 residues. Trimming removed 4 bases at V and 0 bases at J, with 13 bases between. DNA of the CDR3: TGTGCCAGCAGCTCCCGGGATTCCAACTCCTACGAGCAGTACTTC. This sequence encodes CASSSRDSNSYEQYF.

V and J are TRBV7-2 and TRBJ2-3, with a weak D call TRBD1 (6 bases). The V and J ends lost 8 bases and 1 base respectively, with 19 bases between them. The CDR3 totals 16 residues. The germline gives CDR1 SGHTA, CDR2 FQGNSA. For the CDR3, the DNA is TGTGCCAGCGACGCAGGGGCGGCTATCCGCACAGATACGCAGTATTTT. As protein: CASDAGAAIRTDTQYF.

This clonotype has a count of ten or more. The gene calls are TRBV6-5 and TRBJ2-1; 7 positions match TRBD1. The germline V gene encodes CDR1 MNHEY and CDR2 SVGAGI. The V and J ends lost 2 bases and 2 bases, in that order; junction bases with no gene match: 0. There are 14 residues in the CDR3. The CDR3 loop reads CASSYDRAYNEQFF. The CDR3 nucleotides read TGTGCCAGCAGTTACGACAGGGCCTACAATGAGCAGTTCTTC.

The CDR3 protein is CASSKGGGNNEQFF. CDR3 DNA: TGTGCCAGCAGCAAGGGGGGGGGTAACAATGAGCAGTTCTTC. J is TRBJ2-1 and V is TRBV6-2 or TRBV6-3, with D possibly being TRBD2 (7 bases). V was trimmed by 6 bases and J by 5 bases, leaving 14 bases between them. The CDR3 extends over 14 amino acids. CDR1 is MNHEY and CDR2 is SVGEGT in the germline V gene.